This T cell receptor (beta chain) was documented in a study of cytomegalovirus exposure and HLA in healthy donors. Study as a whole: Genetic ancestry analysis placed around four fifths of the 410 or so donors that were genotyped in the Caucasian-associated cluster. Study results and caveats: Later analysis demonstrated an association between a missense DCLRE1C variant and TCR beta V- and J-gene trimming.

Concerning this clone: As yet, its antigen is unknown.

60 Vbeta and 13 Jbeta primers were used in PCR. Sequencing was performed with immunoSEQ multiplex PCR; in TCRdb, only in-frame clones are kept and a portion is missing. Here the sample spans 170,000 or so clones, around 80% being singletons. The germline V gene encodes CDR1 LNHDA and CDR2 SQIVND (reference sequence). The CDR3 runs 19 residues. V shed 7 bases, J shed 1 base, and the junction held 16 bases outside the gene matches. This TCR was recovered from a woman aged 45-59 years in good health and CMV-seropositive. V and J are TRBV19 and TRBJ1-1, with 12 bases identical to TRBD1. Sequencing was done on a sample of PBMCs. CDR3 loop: CASTLGGTGGDWGNTEAFF. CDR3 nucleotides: TGTGCCAGTACCCTAGGCGGGACAGGGGGCGATTGGGGGAACACTGAAGCTTTCTTT.